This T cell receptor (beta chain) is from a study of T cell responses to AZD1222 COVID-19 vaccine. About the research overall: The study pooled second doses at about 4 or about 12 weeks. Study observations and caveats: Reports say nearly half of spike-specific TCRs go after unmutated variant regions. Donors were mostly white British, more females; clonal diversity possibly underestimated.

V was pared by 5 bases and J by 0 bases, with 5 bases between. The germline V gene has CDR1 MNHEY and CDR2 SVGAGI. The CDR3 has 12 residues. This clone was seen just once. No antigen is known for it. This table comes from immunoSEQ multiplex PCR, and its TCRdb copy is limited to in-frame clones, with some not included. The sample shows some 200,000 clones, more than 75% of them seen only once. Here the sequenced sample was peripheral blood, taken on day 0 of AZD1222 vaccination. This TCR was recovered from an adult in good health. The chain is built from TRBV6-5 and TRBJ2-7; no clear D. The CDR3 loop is CASSPRSYEQYF. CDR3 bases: TGTGCCAGCAGTCCGCGCTCCTACGAGCAGTACTTC.